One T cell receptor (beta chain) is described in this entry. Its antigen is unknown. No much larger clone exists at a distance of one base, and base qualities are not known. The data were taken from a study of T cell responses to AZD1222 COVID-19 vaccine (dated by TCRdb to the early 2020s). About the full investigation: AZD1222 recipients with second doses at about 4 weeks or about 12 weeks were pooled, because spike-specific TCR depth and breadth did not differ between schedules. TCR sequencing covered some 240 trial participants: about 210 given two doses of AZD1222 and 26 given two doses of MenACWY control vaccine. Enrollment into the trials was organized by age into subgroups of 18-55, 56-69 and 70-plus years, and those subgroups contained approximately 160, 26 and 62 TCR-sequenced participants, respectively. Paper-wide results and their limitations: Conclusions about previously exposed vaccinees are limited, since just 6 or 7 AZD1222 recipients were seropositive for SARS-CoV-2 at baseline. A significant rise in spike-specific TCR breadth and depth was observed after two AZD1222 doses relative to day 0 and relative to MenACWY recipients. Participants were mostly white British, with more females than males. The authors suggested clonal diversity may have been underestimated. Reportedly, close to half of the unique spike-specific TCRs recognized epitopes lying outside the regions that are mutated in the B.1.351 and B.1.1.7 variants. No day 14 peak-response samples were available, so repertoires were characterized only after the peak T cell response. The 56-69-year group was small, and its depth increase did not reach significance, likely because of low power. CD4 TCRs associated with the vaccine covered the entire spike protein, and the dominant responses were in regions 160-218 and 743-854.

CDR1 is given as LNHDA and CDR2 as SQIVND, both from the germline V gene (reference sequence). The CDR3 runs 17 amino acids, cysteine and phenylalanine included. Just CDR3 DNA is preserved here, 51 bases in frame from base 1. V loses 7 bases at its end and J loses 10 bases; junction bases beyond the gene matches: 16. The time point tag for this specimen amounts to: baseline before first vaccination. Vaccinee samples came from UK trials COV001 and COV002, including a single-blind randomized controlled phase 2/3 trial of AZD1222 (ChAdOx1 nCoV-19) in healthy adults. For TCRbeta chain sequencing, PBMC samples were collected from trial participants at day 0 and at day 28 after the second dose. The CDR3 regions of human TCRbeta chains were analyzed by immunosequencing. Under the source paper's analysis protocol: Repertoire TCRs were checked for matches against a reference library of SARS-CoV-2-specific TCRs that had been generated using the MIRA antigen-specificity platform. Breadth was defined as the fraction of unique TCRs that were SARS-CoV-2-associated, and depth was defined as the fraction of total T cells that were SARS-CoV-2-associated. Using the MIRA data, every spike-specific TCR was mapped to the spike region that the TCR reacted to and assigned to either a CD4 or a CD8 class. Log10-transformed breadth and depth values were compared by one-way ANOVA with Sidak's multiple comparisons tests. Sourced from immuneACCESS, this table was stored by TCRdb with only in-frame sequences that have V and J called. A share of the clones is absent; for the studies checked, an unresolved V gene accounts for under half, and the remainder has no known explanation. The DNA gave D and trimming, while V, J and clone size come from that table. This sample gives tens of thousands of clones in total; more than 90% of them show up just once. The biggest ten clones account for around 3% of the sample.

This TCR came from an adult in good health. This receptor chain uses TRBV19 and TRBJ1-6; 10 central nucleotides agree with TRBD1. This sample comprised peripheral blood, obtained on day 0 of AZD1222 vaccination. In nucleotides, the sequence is TGTGCCAGTATGTCGTCCCGGACAGGGGGTTTGTGGTCACCCCTCCACTTT. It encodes CASMSSRTGGLWSPLHF.